The rows below give T cell receptor beta chains drawn from one sample of a study of identical twins. One entry per CDR3 protein results from TCRdb running MiXCR on the 5' RACE reads. The repertoire consists of about 240,000 distinct CDR3 sequences, with about 10% occurring once and the leading ten covering more than 8.5%. Sequencing was performed on memory T cells sorted from blood. These receptors all come from a middle-aged man in good health. CDR3s include the opening cysteine and the closing phenylalanine or tryptophan. Each record gives: CDR3 protein, CDR3 DNA, J gene, clone size, V gene, D gene. The D gene is left open where the match is weak. Clone size, where shown, is once, few, many, or a class for clones that have expanded.

CDR3: CASRHPGTEAFF
DNA: TGTGCCAGCAGACACCCGGGCACTGAAGCTTTCTTT
J: TRBJ1-1
size: many
V: TRBV27
D: -

CDR3: CASSPPYLNTGELFF
DNA: TGTGCCAGCTCACCACCGTACCTAAACACCGGGGAGCTGTTTTTT
J: TRBJ2-2
size: many
V: TRBV18
D: -

CDR3: CASTRSARGRIYGYTF
DNA: TGTGCCAGCACACGATCAGCTCGGGGGCGCATCTATGGCTACACCTTC
J: TRBJ1-2
size: few
V: TRBV2
D: -

CDR3: CASRGGGTSFPQETQYF
DNA: TGTGCCAGCAGGGGAGGGGGGACTAGCTTTCCCCAAGAGACCCAGTACTTC
J: TRBJ2-5
size: -
V: TRBV2
D: TRBD2

CDR3: CSVERGRGTGELFF
DNA: TGCAGCGTTGAACGTGGGAGGGGGACCGGGGAGCTGTTTTTT
J: TRBJ2-2
size: few
V: TRBV29-1
D: -

CDR3: CASNRAGFGTDTQYF
DNA: TGTGCCAGCAACCGGGCGGGGTTTGGGACAGATACGCAGTATTTT
J: TRBJ2-3
size: -
V: TRBV28
D: -

CDR3: CASSQPSGGYEQYF
DNA: TGTGCCAGCAGCCAGCCTAGCGGGGGTTACGAGCAGTACTTC
J: TRBJ2-7
size: -
V: TRBV4-2
D: TRBD2

CDR3: CASSLATWQGTGYTF
DNA: TGTGCCAGCAGCTTAGCCACCTGGCAGGGGACTGGCTACACCTTC
J: TRBJ1-2
size: many
V: TRBV7-2
D: -

CDR3: CAITRGGNEQFF
DNA: TGTGCCATAACCAGGGGAGGCAATGAGCAGTTCTTC
J: TRBJ2-1
size: many
V: TRBV12-3/TRBV12-4
D: -

CDR3: CASSRPGQGFEAFF
DNA: TGCGCCAGCAGCCGGCCTGGACAGGGGTTTGAAGCTTTCTTT
J: TRBJ1-1
size: few
V: TRBV4-1
D: TRBD1

CDR3: CASSLVDPSLQPKHGYTF
DNA: TGCGCCAGCAGCTTGGTTGACCCCTCACTGCAACCCAAGCATGGCTACACCTTC
J: TRBJ1-2
size: few
V: TRBV5-1
D: -

CDR3: CSAWAGVSKNIQYF
DNA: TGCAGTGCTTGGGCTGGCGTGAGCAAAAACATTCAGTACTTC
J: TRBJ2-4
size: few
V: TRBV20-1
D: -

CDR3: CASSTSDSYEQYF
DNA: TGTGCCAGCAGCACCAGCGACTCCTACGAGCAGTACTTC
J: TRBJ2-7
size: few
V: TRBV11-3
D: -

CDR3: CSAREGTVMNTEAFF
DNA: TGCAGTGCTAGAGAGGGAACAGTCATGAACACTGAAGCTTTCTTT
J: TRBJ1-1
size: many
V: TRBV20-1
D: -

CDR3: CASSGGTSPRETQYF
DNA: TGTGCCAGCAGCGGCGGGACTAGCCCACGGGAGACCCAGTACTTC
J: TRBJ2-5
size: -
V: TRBV7-3
D: TRBD2

CDR3: CASSLEGRLLLLSNYGYTF
DNA: TGTGCCAGCAGCTTAGAAGGGCGCCTGCTCCTGCTCAGTAACTATGGCTACACCTTC
J: TRBJ1-2
size: -
V: TRBV11-2
D: -

CDR3: CASSPGIGQGAEETQYF
DNA: TGTGCCAGCAGTCCGGGCATTGGACAGGGGGCGGAAGAGACCCAGTACTTC
J: TRBJ2-5
size: many
V: TRBV28
D: TRBD1

CDR3: CAISGTSEDTQYF
DNA: TGTGCCATCAGCGGGACTAGCGAAGATACGCAGTATTTT
J: TRBJ2-3
size: many
V: TRBV10-3
D: TRBD2

CDR3: CASSQKVASSGTFNEQFF
DNA: TGTGCCAGCAGCCAAAAAGTCGCGTCTAGCGGGACGTTCAATGAGCAGTTCTTC
J: TRBJ2-1
size: -
V: TRBV3-1
D: TRBD2

CDR3: CSARVLRDRGFNGYTF
DNA: TGCAGTGCTAGAGTGTTAAGGGACAGGGGATTCAATGGCTACACCTTC
J: TRBJ1-2
size: many
V: TRBV20-1
D: TRBD1

CDR3: CSAREGRLLYEQYF
DNA: TGCAGTGCTAGAGAAGGACGCCTTCTCTACGAGCAGTACTTC
J: TRBJ2-7
size: few
V: TRBV20-1
D: -

CDR3: CASRLHRDVDSPLHF
DNA: TGTGCAAGTCGCTTACACCGGGACGTCGATTCACCCCTCCACTTT
J: TRBJ1-6
size: many
V: TRBV12-2
D: -

CDR3: CASSDTGGKNEQFF
DNA: TGTGCCAGCAGTGACACAGGGGGCAAGAATGAGCAGTTCTTC
J: TRBJ2-1
size: medium-sized
V: TRBV6-4
D: TRBD1

CDR3: CSAPREMTTDTQYF
DNA: TGCAGTGCTCCTCGTGAGATGACCACAGATACGCAGTATTTT
J: TRBJ2-3
size: -
V: TRBV20-1
D: -

CDR3: CASSYLYQPQHF
DNA: TGTGCCAGCAGTTACCTTTACCAGCCCCAGCATTTT
J: TRBJ1-5
size: few
V: TRBV6-2/TRBV6-3
D: -

CDR3: CASSSSIVAGVETQYF
DNA: TGTGCCAGCAGTTCATCTATAGTAGCGGGAGTGGAGACCCAGTACTTC
J: TRBJ2-5
size: -
V: TRBV28
D: TRBD2

CDR3: CASSSKGGNEQYF
DNA: TGTGCCAGCTCATCCAAAGGGGGCAACGAGCAGTACTTC
J: TRBJ2-7
size: -
V: TRBV18
D: TRBD1

CDR3: CASSQLTGAKNIQYF
DNA: TGCGCCAGCAGCCAATTGACAGGGGCCAAAAACATTCAGTACTTC
J: TRBJ2-4
size: many
V: TRBV4-3
D: TRBD1

CDR3: CASSLSVDGGETQYF
DNA: TGTGCCAGCAGCTTATCTGTGGACGGCGGAGAGACCCAGTACTTC
J: TRBJ2-5
size: few
V: TRBV5-4
D: -

CDR3: CASGGTGELFF
DNA: TGTGCCTCAGGGGGGACCGGGGAGCTGTTTTTT
J: TRBJ2-2
size: few
V: TRBV10-3
D: -

CDR3: CSALTRDRGRGGYGYTF
DNA: TGCAGTGCTCTTACCCGGGACAGGGGGCGAGGAGGCTATGGCTACACCTTC
J: TRBJ1-2
size: few
V: TRBV20-1
D: TRBD1

CDR3: CSARDLSISYNEQFF
DNA: TGCAGTGCTAGAGATCTTAGCATATCCTACAATGAGCAGTTCTTC
J: TRBJ2-1
size: many
V: TRBV20-1
D: -